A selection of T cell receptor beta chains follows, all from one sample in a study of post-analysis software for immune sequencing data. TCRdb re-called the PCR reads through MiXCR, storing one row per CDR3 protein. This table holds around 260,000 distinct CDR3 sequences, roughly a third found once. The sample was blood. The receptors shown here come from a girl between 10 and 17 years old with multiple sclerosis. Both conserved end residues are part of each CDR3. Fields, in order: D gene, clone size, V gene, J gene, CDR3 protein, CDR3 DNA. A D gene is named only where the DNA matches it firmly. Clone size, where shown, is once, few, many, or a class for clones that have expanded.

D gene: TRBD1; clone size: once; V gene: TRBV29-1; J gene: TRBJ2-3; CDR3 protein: CSGAGWTGGKGTQYF; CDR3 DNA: TGCAGCGGCGCTGGATGGACAGGGGGAAAGGGTACGCAGTATTTT
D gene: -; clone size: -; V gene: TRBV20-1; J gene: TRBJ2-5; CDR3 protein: CSARGEIQAGTQYF; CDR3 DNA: TGCAGTGCTAGAGGCGAGATTCAAGCCGGGACCCAGTACTTC
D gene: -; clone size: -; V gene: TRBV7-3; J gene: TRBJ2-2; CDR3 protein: CASSLLSAGGTGELFF; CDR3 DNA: TGTGCCAGCAGCTTACTTTCGGCAGGGGGGACCGGGGAGCTGTTTTTT
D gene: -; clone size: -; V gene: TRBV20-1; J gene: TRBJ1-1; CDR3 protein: CSAPGARVTEAFF; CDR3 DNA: TGCAGTGCTCCGGGGGCTCGGGTGACTGAAGCTTTCTTT
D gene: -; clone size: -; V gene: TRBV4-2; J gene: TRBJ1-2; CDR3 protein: CASSQERHWNYGYTF; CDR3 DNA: TGTGCCAGCAGCCAAGAAAGACACTGGAACTATGGCTACACCTTC
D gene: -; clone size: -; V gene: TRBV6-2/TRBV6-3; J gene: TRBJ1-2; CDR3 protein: CASSQGTNGGHTF; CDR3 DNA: TGTGCCAGCAGCCAGGGGACAAACGGTGGCCACACCTTC
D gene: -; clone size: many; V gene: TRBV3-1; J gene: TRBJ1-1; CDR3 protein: CASCRGDTEAFF; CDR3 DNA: TGTGCCAGCTGCCGGGGGGACACTGAAGCTTTCTTT
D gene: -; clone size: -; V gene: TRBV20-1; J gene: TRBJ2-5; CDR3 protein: CSCRRGLGETQYF; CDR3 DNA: TGCAGTTGTAGAAGAGGGTTAGGGGAGACCCAGTACTTC
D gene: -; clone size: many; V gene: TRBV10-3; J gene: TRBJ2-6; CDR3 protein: CAISTVRGGEHQRDSGANVLTF; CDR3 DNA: TGTGCCATCTCGACCGTGAGGGGGGGGGAACATCAACGCGACTCTGGGGCCAACGTCCTGACTTTC
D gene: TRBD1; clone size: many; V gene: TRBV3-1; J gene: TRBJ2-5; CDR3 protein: CASSGFGRGQQETQYF; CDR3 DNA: TGTGCCAGCAGTGGTTTTGGACGGGGACAGCAAGAGACCCAGTACTTC
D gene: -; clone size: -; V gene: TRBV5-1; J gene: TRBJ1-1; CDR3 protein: CASSLDPRGNTEAFF; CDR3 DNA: TGCGCCAGCAGCCTAGACCCTAGGGGAAACACTGAAGCTTTCTTT
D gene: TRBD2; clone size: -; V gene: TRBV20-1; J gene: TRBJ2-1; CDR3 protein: CSARRLANTYNEQFF; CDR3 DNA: TGCAGTGCTAGAAGACTAGCCAATACCTACAATGAGCAGTTCTTC
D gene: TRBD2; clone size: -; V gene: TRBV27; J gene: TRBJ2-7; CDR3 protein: CAAPGLANYEQYF; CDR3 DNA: TGTGCCGCACCGGGACTAGCTAACTACGAGCAGTACTTC
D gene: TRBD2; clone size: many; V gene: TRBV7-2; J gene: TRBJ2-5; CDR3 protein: CASSFGRGQETQYF; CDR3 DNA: TGTGCCAGCAGCTTCGGGAGGGGACAAGAGACCCAGTACTTC
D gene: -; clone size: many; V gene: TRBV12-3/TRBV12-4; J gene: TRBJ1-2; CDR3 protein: CASSFRRTEHGYTF; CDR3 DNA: TGTGCCAGCAGTTTTCGGCGGACGGAGCATGGCTACACCTTC
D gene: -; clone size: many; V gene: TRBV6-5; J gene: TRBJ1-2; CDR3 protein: CASSYVGAHGRNYGYTF; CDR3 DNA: TGTGCCAGCAGTTACGTCGGTGCGCACGGCCGAAACTATGGCTACACCTTC
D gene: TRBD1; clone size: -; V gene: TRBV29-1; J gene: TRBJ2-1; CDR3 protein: CSAPDRAHNVQFF; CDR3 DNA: TGCAGCGCTCCAGACAGGGCCCACAATGTGCAGTTCTTC
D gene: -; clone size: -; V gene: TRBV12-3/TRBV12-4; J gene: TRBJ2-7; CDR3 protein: CASSSKARQYF; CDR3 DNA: TGTGCCAGCAGTTCGAAGGCCAGGCAGTACTTC
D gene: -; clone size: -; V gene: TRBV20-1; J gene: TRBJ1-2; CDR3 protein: CSASFGPRDGYTF; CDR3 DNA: TGCAGTGCTTCCTTTGGTCCGCGTGATGGCTACACCTTC
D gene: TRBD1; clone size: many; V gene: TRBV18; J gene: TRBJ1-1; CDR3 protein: CASSPTTTGANTEAFF; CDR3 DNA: TGTGCCAGCTCACCAACCACGACAGGGGCGAACACTGAAGCTTTCTTT
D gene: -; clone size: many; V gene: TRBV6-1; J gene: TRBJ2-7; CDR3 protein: CASSERQGSYEQYF; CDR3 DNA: TGTGCCAGCAGTGAAAGGCAGGGGTCCTACGAGCAGTACTTC
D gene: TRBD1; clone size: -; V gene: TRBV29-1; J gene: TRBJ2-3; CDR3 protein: CSATGTGGGTDTQYF; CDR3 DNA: TGCAGCGCCACCGGGACAGGGGGCGGCACAGATACGCAGTATTTT
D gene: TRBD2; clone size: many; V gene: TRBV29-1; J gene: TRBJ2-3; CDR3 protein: CSVEGGLAGTTSTDTQYF; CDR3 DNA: TGCAGCGTTGAAGGGGGACTAGCGGGGACCACTAGCACAGATACGCAGTATTTT
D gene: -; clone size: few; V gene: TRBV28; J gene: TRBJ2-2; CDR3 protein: CASSPGLLNTGELFF; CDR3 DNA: TGTGCCAGCAGCCCGGGACTGTTAAACACCGGGGAGCTGTTTTTT
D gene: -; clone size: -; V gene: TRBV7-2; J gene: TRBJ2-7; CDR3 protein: CASSLELTYEQYF; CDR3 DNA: TGTGCCAGCAGCTTAGAGTTGACCTACGAGCAGTACTTC
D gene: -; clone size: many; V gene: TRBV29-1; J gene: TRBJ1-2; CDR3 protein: CSVQGSGGYTF; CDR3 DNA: TGCAGCGTTCAGGGGTCGGGTGGCTACACCTTC
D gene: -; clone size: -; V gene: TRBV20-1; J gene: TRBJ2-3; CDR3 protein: CSARWGGNPTDTQYF; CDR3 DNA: TGCAGTGCTAGATGGGGGGGCAACCCCACAGATACGCAGTATTTT
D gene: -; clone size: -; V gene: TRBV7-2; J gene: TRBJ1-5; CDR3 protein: CASSSGGGPQPQHF; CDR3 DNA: TGTGCCAGCAGCTCCGGGGGGGGGCCTCAGCCCCAGCATTTT
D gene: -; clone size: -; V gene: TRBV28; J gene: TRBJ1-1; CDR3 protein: CASSFPGHTEAFF; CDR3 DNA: TGTGCCAGCAGTTTTCCCGGGCACACTGAAGCTTTCTTT
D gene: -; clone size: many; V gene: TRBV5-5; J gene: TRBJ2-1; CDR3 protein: CASSRSGSSYNEQFF; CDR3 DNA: TGTGCCAGCAGCCGTTCAGGTAGTTCCTACAATGAGCAGTTCTTC
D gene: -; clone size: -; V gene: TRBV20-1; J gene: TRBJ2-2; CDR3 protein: CSATKGNAGELFF; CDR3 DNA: TGCAGTGCTACAAAGGGTAACGCCGGGGAGCTGTTTTTT
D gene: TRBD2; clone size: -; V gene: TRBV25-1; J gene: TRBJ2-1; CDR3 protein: CASSENQAMLAGSSYNEQFF; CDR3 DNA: TGTGCCAGCAGTGAGAACCAGGCGATGCTAGCGGGAAGCTCCTACAATGAGCAGTTCTTC
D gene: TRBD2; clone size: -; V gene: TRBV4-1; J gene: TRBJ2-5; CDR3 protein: CASSQEGGSGETQYF; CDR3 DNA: TGCGCCAGCAGCCAAGAAGGCGGGAGTGGGGAGACCCAGTACTTC
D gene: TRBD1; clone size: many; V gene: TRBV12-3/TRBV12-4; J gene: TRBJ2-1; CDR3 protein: CASSRRDRGKFNEQFF; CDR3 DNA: TGTGCCAGCAGCCGCCGGGACAGGGGGAAGTTCAATGAGCAGTTCTTC
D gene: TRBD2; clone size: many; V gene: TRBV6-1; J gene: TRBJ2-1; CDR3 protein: CASSERVGGDNEQFF; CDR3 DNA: TGTGCCAGCAGTGAACGTGTGGGAGGGGACAATGAGCAGTTCTTC
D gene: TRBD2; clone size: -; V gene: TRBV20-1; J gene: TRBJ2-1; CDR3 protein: CSARVTSGRYEQFF; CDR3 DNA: TGCAGTGCTAGGGTGACTAGCGGGAGATATGAGCAGTTCTTC
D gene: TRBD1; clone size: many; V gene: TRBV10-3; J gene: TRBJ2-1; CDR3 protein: CAIRQGSNSYNEQFF; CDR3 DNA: TGTGCCATCAGACAGGGGTCCAATAGCTACAATGAGCAGTTCTTC
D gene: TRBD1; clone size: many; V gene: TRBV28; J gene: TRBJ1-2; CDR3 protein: CASSTRPGQGGGYTF; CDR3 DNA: TGTGCCAGCAGTACTCGACCGGGACAGGGTGGTGGCTACACCTTC
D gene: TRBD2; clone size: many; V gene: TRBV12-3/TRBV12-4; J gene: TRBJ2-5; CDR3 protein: CASSLASSGGETQYF; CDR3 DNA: TGTGCCAGCAGTTTAGCCTCTAGCGGGGGTGAGACCCAGTACTTC
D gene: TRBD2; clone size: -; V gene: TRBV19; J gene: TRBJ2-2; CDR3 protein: CASSSPLSGGGWTGELFF; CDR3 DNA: TGTGCCAGTAGTAGTCCCCTTAGCGGGGGAGGATGGACCGGGGAGCTGTTTTTT
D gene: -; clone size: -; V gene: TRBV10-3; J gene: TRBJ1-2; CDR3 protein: CAISAIGGNYGYTF; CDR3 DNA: TGTGCCATCAGTGCGATCGGGGGGAACTATGGCTACACCTTC
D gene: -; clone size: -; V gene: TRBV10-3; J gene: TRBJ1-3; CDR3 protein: CAIRGEQPSRNTIYF; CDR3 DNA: TGTGCCATCAGAGGGGAGCAGCCATCCCGAAACACCATATATTTT
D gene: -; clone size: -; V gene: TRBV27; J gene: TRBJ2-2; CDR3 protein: CASGAQGNTGELFF; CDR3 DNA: TGTGCCAGTGGTGCACAGGGTAACACCGGGGAGCTGTTTTTT
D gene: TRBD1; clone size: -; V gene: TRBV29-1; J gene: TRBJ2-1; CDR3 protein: CSVPQGNEQFF; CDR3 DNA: TGCAGCGTCCCACAGGGGAACGAGCAGTTCTTC
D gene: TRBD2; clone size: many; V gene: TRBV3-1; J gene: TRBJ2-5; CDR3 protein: CASSQTIAGPQETQYF; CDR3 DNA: TGTGCCAGCAGCCAGACTATAGCGGGGCCACAAGAGACCCAGTACTTC
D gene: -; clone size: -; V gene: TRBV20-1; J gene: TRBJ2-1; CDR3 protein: CSAARAPTLNEQFF; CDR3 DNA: TGCAGTGCTGCCCGGGCCCCTACCCTAAATGAGCAGTTCTTC
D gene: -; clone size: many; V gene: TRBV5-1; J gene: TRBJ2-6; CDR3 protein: CASSLAPSSGANVLTF; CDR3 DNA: TGCGCCAGCAGCTTGGCCCCGAGCTCTGGGGCCAACGTCCTGACTTTC
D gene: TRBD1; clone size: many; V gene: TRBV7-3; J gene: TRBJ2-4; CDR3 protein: CASSAGQGNIQYF; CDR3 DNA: TGTGCCAGCAGCGCTGGACAGGGAAACATTCAGTACTTC
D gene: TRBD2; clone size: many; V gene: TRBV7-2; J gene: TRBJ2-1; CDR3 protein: CASRASGTPYNEQFF; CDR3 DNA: TGTGCCAGCAGGGCAAGCGGGACCCCCTACAATGAGCAGTTCTTC
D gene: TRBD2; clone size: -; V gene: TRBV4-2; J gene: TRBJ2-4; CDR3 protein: CASSQDEASGRTMDF; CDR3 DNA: TGTGCCAGCAGCCAAGATGAAGCTAGCGGGAGAACCATGGACTTC
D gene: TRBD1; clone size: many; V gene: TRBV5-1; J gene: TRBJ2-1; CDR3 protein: CASSPGQVGRGEQFF; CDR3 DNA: TGCGCCAGCAGCCCAGGACAGGTTGGCCGGGGTGAGCAGTTCTTC
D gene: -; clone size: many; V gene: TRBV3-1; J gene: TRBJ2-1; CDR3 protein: CASSSIGGRGGNEQFF; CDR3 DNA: TGTGCCAGCAGCTCAATAGGGGGACGAGGGGGCAATGAGCAGTTCTTC
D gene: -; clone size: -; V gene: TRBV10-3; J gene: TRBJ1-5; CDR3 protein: CATSGGGGSNQPQHF; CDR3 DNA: TGTGCCACCAGTGGCGGTGGGGGGAGCAATCAGCCCCAGCATTTT
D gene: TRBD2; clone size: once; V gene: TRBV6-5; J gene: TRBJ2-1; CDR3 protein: CASRTGAGGNEQFF; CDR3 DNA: TGTGCCAGCAGAACCGGAGCGGGAGGCAATGAGCAGTTCTTC
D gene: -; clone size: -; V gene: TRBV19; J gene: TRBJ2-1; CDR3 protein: CASSIVGNEQFF; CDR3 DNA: TGTGCCAGTAGTATAGTCGGCAATGAGCAGTTCTTC
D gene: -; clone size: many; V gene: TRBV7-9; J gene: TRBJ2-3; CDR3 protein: CASSSTTDTQYF; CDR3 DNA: TGTGCCAGCAGCTCCACTACAGATACGCAGTATTTT
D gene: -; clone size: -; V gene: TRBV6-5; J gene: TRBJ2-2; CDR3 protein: CASGTQRLFF; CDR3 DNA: TGTGCCAGCGGTACACAAAGGCTGTTTTTT